This T cell receptor gamma chain comes out of a study of γδ T cells in repeated Plasmodium falciparum infection. Findings of the study overall: Malian donors came from one small rural village, predominantly one ethnic group. Vdelta2-negative gammadelta repertoires appeared less diverse and less shared in Malian than Australian children.

Each sorted gammadelta sample had TRG and TRD chains sequenced. TCRdb called clones anew from the multiplex PCR reads with CATT. The sample shows around 25,000 gamma-chain clones, over 2.5% of them seen only once. The CDR3 is 32 residues long, ends included. The germline V gene encodes CDR1 GITISATS and CDR2 ISYDGTV (reference sequence). As concerns this clone: The antigen remains unidentified. It differs at one base from a far larger clone, so likely a read error. Because the CDR3's place on the DNA is in doubt, the DNA is left out and the CDR3 is given as listed by TCRdb. This sample includes further DNA sequences coding for the same CDR3.

Gammadelta T cells were flow-sorted from PBMC into Vgamma9/Vdelta2+ and Vdelta2-negative populations for bulk analysis. Sequences were obtained from gamma-delta T cells from blood. The TCR sequence derives from a pool of human donors (malaria-infected and uninfected, not separated). No J gene was assigned, while the V gene was called as TRGV9. The CDR3 loop is CALWEVQGAARNSLAVEQHLLSQVSIGRIQHF.